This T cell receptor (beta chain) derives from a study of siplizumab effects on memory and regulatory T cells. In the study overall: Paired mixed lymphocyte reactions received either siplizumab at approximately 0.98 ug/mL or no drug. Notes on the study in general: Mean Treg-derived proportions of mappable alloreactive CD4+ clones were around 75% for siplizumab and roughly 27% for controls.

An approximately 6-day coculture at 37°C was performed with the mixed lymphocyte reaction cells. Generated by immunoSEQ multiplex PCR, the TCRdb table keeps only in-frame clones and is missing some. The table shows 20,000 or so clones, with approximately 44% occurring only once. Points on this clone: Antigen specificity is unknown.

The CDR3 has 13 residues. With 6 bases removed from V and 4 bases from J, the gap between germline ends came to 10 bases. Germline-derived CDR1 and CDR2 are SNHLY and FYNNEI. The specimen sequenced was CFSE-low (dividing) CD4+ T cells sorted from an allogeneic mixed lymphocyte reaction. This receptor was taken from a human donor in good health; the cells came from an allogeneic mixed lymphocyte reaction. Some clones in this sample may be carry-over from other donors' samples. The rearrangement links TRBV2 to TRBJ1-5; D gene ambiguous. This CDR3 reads CASSGALNQPQHF. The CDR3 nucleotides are TGTGCCAGCAGCGGAGCATTGAATCAGCCCCAGCATTTT.